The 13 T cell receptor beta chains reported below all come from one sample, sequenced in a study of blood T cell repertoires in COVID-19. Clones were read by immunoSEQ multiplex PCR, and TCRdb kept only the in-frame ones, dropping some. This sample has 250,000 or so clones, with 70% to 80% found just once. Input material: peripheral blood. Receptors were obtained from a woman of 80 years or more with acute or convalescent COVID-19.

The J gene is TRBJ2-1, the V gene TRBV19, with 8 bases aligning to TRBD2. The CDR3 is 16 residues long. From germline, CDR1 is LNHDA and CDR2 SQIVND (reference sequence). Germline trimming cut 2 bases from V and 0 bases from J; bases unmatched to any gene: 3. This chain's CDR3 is CASSISRGASYNEQFF. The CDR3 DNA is TGTGCCAGTAGTATATCGCGGGGGGCCTCCTACAATGAGCAGTTCTTC.

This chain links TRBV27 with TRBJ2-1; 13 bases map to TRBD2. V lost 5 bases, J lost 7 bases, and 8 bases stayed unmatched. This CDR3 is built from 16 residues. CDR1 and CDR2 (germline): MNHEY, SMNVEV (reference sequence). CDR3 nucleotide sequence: TGTGCCAGCAGTCATCTGACTAGCGGGGGGTTAAATGAGCAGTTCTTC. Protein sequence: CASSHLTSGGLNEQFF.

The CDR3 DNA sequence: TGTGCCAGCAGCCCCCTTACAAACACTGAAGCTTTCTTT. Protein sequence: CASSPLTNTEAFF. The genes are TRBV5-8 and TRBJ1-1; D gene uncertain. Trimming cost V 4 bases and J 2 bases, with 9 bases left between them. Per the germline V gene, CDR1 is SGHTS and CDR2 is YDEGEE. The CDR3 covers 13 residues.

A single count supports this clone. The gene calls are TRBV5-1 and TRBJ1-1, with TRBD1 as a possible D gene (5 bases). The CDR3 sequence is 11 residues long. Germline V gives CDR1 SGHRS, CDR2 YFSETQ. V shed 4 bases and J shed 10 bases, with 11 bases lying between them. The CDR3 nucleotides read TGCGCCAGCAGCCCCGGACATGTAGCTTTCTTT. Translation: CASSPGHVAFF.

The chain's CDR3 is CASSIRVGNSPLHF. The CDR3 nucleotides read TGTGCCAGTAGTATCAGGGTCGGGAATTCACCCCTCCACTTT. The J gene is TRBJ1-6, the V gene TRBV19, with a possible D match to TRBD1 (5 bases). The germline V gene encodes CDR1 LNHDA and CDR2 SQIVND (reference sequence). The CDR3 is made up of 14 amino acids. Trimming removed 3 bases at V and 7 bases at J, with 10 bases between.

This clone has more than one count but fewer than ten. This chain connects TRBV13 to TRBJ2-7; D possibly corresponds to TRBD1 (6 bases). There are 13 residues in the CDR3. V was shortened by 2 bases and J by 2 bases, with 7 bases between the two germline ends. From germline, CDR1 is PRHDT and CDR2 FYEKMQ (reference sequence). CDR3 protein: CASSLQGTYEQYF. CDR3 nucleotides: TGTGCCAGCAGCTTACAGGGGACCTACGAGCAGTACTTC.

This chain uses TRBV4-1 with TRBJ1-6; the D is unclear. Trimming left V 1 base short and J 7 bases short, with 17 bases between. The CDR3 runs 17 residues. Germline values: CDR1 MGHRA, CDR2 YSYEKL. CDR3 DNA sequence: TGCGCCAGCAGCCAAGGCCCCCGGCCGAGGTCGAATTCACCCCTCCACTTT. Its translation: CASSQGPRPRSNSPLHF.

CDR3 sequence: CASSLGDMDTQYF. As DNA, the CDR3 is TGTGCCAGCAGTCTAGGTGATATGGATACGCAGTATTTT. The chain is built from TRBV7-3 and TRBJ2-3; D is undetermined. Per germline, CDR1 SGHTA and CDR2 FQGTGA. The CDR3 runs to 13 residues. V lost 6 bases to trimming and J lost 6 bases, with 13 bases between them. The full variable domain, its missing parts supplied by reference TRBV7-3 and TRBJ2-3, is GAGVSQTPSNKVTEKGKYVELRCDPISGHTALYWYRQSLGQGPEFLIYFQGTGAADDSGLPNDRFFAVRPEGSVSTLKIQRTERGDSAVYLCASSLGDMDTQYFGPGTRLTVL.

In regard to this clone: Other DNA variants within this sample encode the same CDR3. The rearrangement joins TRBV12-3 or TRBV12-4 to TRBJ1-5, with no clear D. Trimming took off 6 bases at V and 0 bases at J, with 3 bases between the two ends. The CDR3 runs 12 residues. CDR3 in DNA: TGTGCCAGCAGCTTTAGCAATCAGCCCCAGCATTTT. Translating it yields CASSFSNQPQHF.

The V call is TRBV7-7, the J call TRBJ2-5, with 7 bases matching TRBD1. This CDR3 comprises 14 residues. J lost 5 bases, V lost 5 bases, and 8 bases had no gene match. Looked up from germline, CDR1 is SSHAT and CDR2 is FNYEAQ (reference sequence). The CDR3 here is CASSQTGRGETQYF. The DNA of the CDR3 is TGTGCCAGCAGCCAGACAGGGAGAGGGGAGACCCAGTACTTC.

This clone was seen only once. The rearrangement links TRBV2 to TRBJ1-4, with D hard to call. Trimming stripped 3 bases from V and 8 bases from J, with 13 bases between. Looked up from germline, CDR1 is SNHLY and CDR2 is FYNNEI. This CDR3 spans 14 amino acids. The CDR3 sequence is CASSDGRGVEKLFF. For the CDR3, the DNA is TGTGCCAGCAGTGACGGCAGAGGAGTCGAAAAACTGTTTTTT.

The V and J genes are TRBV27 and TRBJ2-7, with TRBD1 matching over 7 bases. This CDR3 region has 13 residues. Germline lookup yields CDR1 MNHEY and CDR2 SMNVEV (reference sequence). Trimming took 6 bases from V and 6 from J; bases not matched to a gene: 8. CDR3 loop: CASRGTGVSEQYF. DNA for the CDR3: TGTGCCAGCAGAGGAACAGGGGTAAGCGAGCAGTACTTC.

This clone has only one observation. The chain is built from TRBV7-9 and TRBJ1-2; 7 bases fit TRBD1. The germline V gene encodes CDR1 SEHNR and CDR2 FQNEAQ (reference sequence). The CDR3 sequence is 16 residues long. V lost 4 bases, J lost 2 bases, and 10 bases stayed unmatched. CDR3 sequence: CASSSTGDSQNYGYTF. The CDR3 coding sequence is TGTGCCAGCAGCTCGACCGGGGACAGCCAGAACTATGGCTACACCTTC.